Listed here are 22 T cell receptor beta chains from one sample, sequenced in a study of cytomegalovirus exposure and HLA in healthy donors. Both 60 Vbeta primers and 13 Jbeta primers went into the PCR. The table came from immunoSEQ multiplex PCR; TCRdb's copy has only in-frame clones and leaves some out. The table shows approximately 160,000 clones, with around 78% occurring only once. The sequencing sample was made of PBMCs. The receptors were gathered from a woman aged 50 to 60 in good health and CMV-seropositive.

The CDR3: CASSVGGLAGGPGELFF. The CDR3 nucleotides read TGTGCCAGCAGCGTAGGGGGACTAGCGGGAGGGCCCGGGGAGCTGTTTTTT. The chain combines TRBV9 with TRBJ2-2, with 16 bases matching TRBD2. The CDR3 runs 17 residues. Germline V CDR1 and CDR2: SGDLS, YYNGEE. The V segment lost 0 bases and the J segment 6 bases; nucleotides outside the gene matches: 2.

The V and J genes are TRBV9 and TRBJ2-1, with 7 bases that match TRBD2. J was trimmed by 4 bases and V by 6 bases; bases with no gene match: 16. Per germline, CDR1 SGDLS and CDR2 YYNGEE. There are 17 residues in the CDR3. For the CDR3, the DNA is TGTGCCAGCACGGTGGGAGGGAGGGCCCACGGATACAATGAGCAGTTCTTC. Its translation: CASTVGGRAHGYNEQFF.

Regarding this clone: Sequence at one end of the junction differs from germline and may be a read error. The CDR3 here is CGSSPGQSSTEAFF. DNA for the CDR3: TGTGGCAGCTCACCGGGACAGTCGAGCACTGAAGCTTTCTTT. This chain joins TRBV18 and TRBJ1-1; TRBD1 matches at 7 bases. The CDR3 is 14 residues long. Germline CDR1 reads KGHSH; CDR2 reads LQKENI.

This chain links TRBV7-2 with TRBJ2-3, with 11 bases lining up with TRBD2. Trimming removed 4 bases from V and 4 bases from J; junction bases left unmatched: 7. Germline V gene sequence: CDR1 SGHTA, CDR2 FQGNSA. The CDR3 loop spans 16 amino acids. CDR3 sequence (DNA): TGTGCCAGCAGCTCCCTTCTAGCGGGAGGACCAGATACGCAGTATTTT. Translation: CASSSLLAGGPDTQYF.

This clone was observed a few times. The rearrangement uses TRBV30 and TRBJ2-1, with 8 bases that match TRBD2. V shed 5 bases, J shed 4 bases, and the junction held 7 bases outside the gene matches. Germline CDR1 reads GTSNPN; CDR2 reads SVGIG (reference sequence). CDR3 size: 14 residues. The CDR3 region has the DNA TGTGCCTGGCAGCGGGAGTCGGTATACAATGAGCAGTTCTTC. Encoded protein: CAWQRESVYNEQFF.

This clone was recorded once. The chain combines TRBV18 with TRBJ2-5; 8 bases match TRBD2. Germline trimming cut 6 bases from V and 4 bases from J; bases unmatched to any gene: 4. Germline V CDR1 and CDR2: KGHSH, LQKENI. CDR3 length: 13 amino acids. The DNA for the CDR3 is TGTGCCAGCTCGCCCGGGGGGGGAGAGACCCAGTACTTC. It translates to CASSPGGGETQYF.

V usage is TRBV7-2 and J usage is TRBJ2-1; the D gene is possibly TRBD2 (6 bases). This CDR3 region has 11 residues. V shed 4 bases and J shed 12 bases, with 10 bases lying between them. Germline CDR1 SGHTA, CDR2 FQGNSA. CDR3 coding DNA: TGTGCCAGCAGCTCGACTAGGTGGCAGTTCTTC. Encoded protein: CASSSTRWQFF.

The rearrangement uses TRBV6-5 and TRBJ2-1; 13 bases agree with TRBD2. This CDR3 contains 15 residues. J lost 8 bases, V lost 5 bases, and 6 bases had no gene match. CDR1 is MNHEY and CDR2 is SVGAGI in the germline V gene. This CDR3 reads CASSAGLAGAHEQFF. CDR3 DNA sequence: TGTGCCAGCAGTGCCGGACTAGCGGGAGCCCATGAGCAGTTCTTC.

The chain has TRBV29-1 and TRBJ1-1; perhaps TRBD1 as D (5 bases). Looked up from germline, CDR1 is SQVTM and CDR2 is ANQGSEA. Trimming cost V 7 bases and J 3 bases, with 6 bases left between them. This CDR3 spans 10 amino acids. The CDR3 nucleotides read TGCAGCGGCAGGGACACTGAAGCTTTCTTT. This encodes CSGRDTEAFF.

The chain uses TRBV11-3 and TRBJ2-7, with TRBD1 matching over 10 bases. This CDR3 is built from 15 residues. Germline-derived CDR1 and CDR2 are SGHNT and YENEEA. Trimming took 6 bases from V and 7 from J; bases not matched to a gene: 12. The CDR3 DNA reads TGTGCCAGCAGTTCCACTCCGGGACAGGGGACTGAGCAGTACTTC. This sequence encodes CASSSTPGQGTEQYF.

V and J are TRBV9 and TRBJ2-1; 9 bases align to TRBD2. The V and J ends lost 2 bases and 4 bases, in that order; junction bases with no gene match: 1. This CDR3 has 14 amino acids. Germline-derived CDR1 and CDR2 are SGDLS and YYNGEE. Written as DNA, the CDR3 is TGTGCCAGCAGCGTGACTAGCGGATACAATGAGCAGTTCTTC. This codes for CASSVTSGYNEQFF. The variable domain in full, with the rest retrieved from reference TRBV9 and TRBJ2-1, is DSGVTQTPKHLITATGQRVTLRCSPRSGDLSVYWYQQSLDQGLQFLIQYYNGEERAKGNILERFSAQQFPDLHSELNLSSLELGDSALYFCASSVTSGYNEQFFGPGTRLTVL.

The rearrangement joins TRBV7-2 to TRBJ2-5, with 12 bases fitting TRBD2. Germline loops: CDR1 SGHTA, CDR2 FQGNSA. The CDR3 has 17 residues. The trim removed 0 bases at V and 0 bases at J, leaving 2 bases unmatched. The CDR3 DNA reads TGTGCCAGCAGCTTAGCACTAGCGGGGGGAAACCAAGAGACCCAGTACTTC. Protein: CASSLALAGGNQETQYF.

V gene TRBV4-3 combines with J gene TRBJ1-2, with 7 bases aligning to TRBD1. J was trimmed by 2 bases and V by 4 bases; bases with no gene match: 10. The germline V gene has CDR1 LGHNA and CDR2 YSLEER. The length of the CDR3 is 16 residues. CDR3 bases: TGCGCCAGCAGCCTAGATCCCGCGGGACAGAACTATGGCTACACCTTC. Amino acid sequence: CASSLDPAGQNYGYTF.

CDR3 sequence: CAIKGAGNTIYF. CDR3 sequence (DNA): TGTGCCATCAAGGGGGCCGGAAACACCATATATTTT. The V call is TRBV10-3, the J call TRBJ1-3; 7 positions match TRBD1. V lost 7 bases to trimming and J lost 4 bases; unmatched junction nucleotides: 1. The CDR3 sequence is 12 residues long. Germline assignment: CDR1 ENHRY and CDR2 SYGVKD.

The chain links TRBV7-3 to TRBJ2-1, with D possibly matching TRBD2 (6 bases). CDR1 and CDR2 (germline): SGHTA, FQGTGA. V was clipped by 4 bases and J by 0 bases, with 13 bases between them. The CDR3 has 16 residues. The CDR3 region has the DNA TGTGCCAGCAGCTCCCCTCTAGCGCCCTCCTACAATGAGCAGTTCTTC. It yields the protein CASSSPLAPSYNEQFF.

CDR3 nucleotides: TGTGCCAGCAGCTCTTTTACAGGGACAACTGAAGCTTTCTTT. Residues: CASSSFTGTTEAFF. J is TRBJ1-1 and V is TRBV11-1, with D tentatively TRBD1 (6 bases). The germline V and J ends were trimmed by 4 bases and 5 bases, with 14 bases remaining between them. This CDR3 has 14 amino acids. Germline V CDR1 and CDR2: SGHAT, FQDESV (reference sequence).

The gene calls are TRBV7-3 and TRBJ2-1, with 10 bases that match TRBD1. Germline CDR1 is SGHTA and CDR2 is FQGTGA. With 5 bases clipped from V and 0 bases from J, the junction kept 1 base outside the gene matches. This CDR3 spans 15 amino acids. The chain's CDR3 is CASSRTGGSYNEQFF. The CDR3 DNA follows: TGTGCCAGCAGCCGGACAGGGGGCTCCTACAATGAGCAGTTCTTC.

This clone was found a few times. The chain couples TRBV19 to TRBJ2-2, with 10 bases lining up with TRBD1. Germline CDR1 LNHDA, CDR2 SQIVND (reference sequence). CDR3 length: 15 amino acids. The J segment lost 6 bases and the V segment lost 10 bases, leaving 11 bases of the junction unmatched. The CDR3 nucleotides read TGTGCCACTACCCGAAGGGGGACAGGGGCCGGGGAGCTGTTTTTT. Translating it yields CATTRRGTGAGELFF.

The chain combines TRBV19 with TRBJ1-1; 8 bases are shared with TRBD1. The germline V gene has CDR1 LNHDA and CDR2 SQIVND (reference sequence). V trimming: 6 bases; J trimming: 3 bases; junction bases outside the gene matches: 15. CDR3 length: 17 residues. CDR3 DNA sequence: TGTGCCAGTAGCCCTCGGACAGGGAGCGGGTGGGACACTGAAGCTTTCTTT. As protein: CASSPRTGSGWDTEAFF.

The chain carries TRBV9 and TRBJ2-1, with D perhaps TRBD1 (6 bases). The CDR3 spans 15 residues. Looked up from germline, CDR1 is SGDLS and CDR2 is YYNGEE. Trimming stripped 0 bases from V and 0 bases from J, with 7 bases between. CDR3 bases: TGTGCCAGCAGCGTAGGGACAGACTCCTACAATGAGCAGTTCTTC. This translates into CASSVGTDSYNEQFF.

The V call is TRBV2, the J call TRBJ1-1; TRBD1 matches 7 bases. This CDR3 is built from 13 residues. Germline trimming cut 7 bases from V and 3 bases from J; bases unmatched to any gene: 5. Germline V gene lookup returns CDR1 SNHLY and CDR2 FYNNEI. CDR3 amino acids: CASMGDRDTEAFF. In DNA form, the CDR3 reads TGTGCCAGCATGGGTGACAGGGACACTGAAGCTTTCTTT.

The rearrangement uses TRBV7-2 and TRBJ1-6, with unresolved D. This CDR3 is built from 13 residues. Germline lookup yields CDR1 SGHTA and CDR2 FQGNSA. V gave up 2 bases and J gave up 8 bases, with 7 bases separating them. The CDR3 region has the DNA TGTGCCAGCAGCTTAAAGGCGGATTCACCCCTCCACTTT. Encoded protein: CASSLKADSPLHF. Variable domain in full (rest from reference TRBV7-2 and TRBJ1-6): GAGVSQSPSNKVTEKGKDVELRCDPISGHTALYWYRQSLGQGLEFLIYFQGNSAPDKSGLPSDRFSAERTGGSVSTLTIQRTQQEDSAVYLCASSLKADSPLHFGNGTRLTVT.